Below, 15 T cell receptor beta chains from the same sample are listed, as sequenced in a study of T cells in Graves' hyperthyroidism and ophthalmopathy. What was amplified from RNA transcripts were TCR beta CDR3 regions. The TCR CDR3 first-round RT-PCR relied on the HTBI primer set. TCRdb independently ran MiXCR on the multiplex PCR reads; one entry per CDR3 protein. Among roughly 800,000 distinct CDR3 sequences listed, around 39% were seen once. Sequencing input: blood. The receptors stem from a man younger than 35 with Graves' hyperthyroidism.

The rearrangement uses TRBV29-1 and TRBJ2-7; 7 bases match TRBD1. CDR1 and CDR2 (germline): SQVTM, ANQGSEA. CDR3 length: 14 amino acids. V shed 5 bases and J 5 bases; nucleotides not matched to a gene: 12. CDR3 nucleotides: TGCAGCGTTAAGTCGACAGGGACAGTCAACGAGCAGTACTTC. This codes for CSVKSTGTVNEQYF.

This clonotype showed up just a few times. This rearrangement joins TRBV3-1 to TRBJ1-1; 8 positions match TRBD1. The junction had 8 bases not matched to a gene; V was cut back by 10 bases and J by 1 base. The CDR3 contains 14 residues. Germline loops: CDR1 LGHDT, CDR2 YNNKEL (reference sequence). In DNA, the CDR3 is TGTGCCATTTCGCAGGGGGCGAAGAACACTGAAGCTTTCTTT. Translation: CAISQGAKNTEAFF.

This clonotype was detected a few times. The genes are TRBV11-1 and TRBJ1-1; TRBD1 aligns across 7 bases. The CDR3 contains 14 residues. In germline, CDR1 is SGHAT, CDR2 FQDESV (reference sequence). The V gene end was trimmed by 6 bases and the J gene end by 0 bases; junction bases not matched to a gene: 4. The CDR3 loop reads CASRTGQMNTEAFF. The CDR3 DNA sequence: TGTGCCAGCAGGACGGGACAGATGAACACTGAAGCTTTCTTT.

This clonotype has more than one count but fewer than ten. The chain uses TRBV19 and TRBJ2-7; TRBD1 matches 8 bases. CDR3 length: 14 residues. Germline assignment: CDR1 LNHDA and CDR2 SQIVND (reference sequence). V dropped 4 bases and J dropped 1; count of bases not matched to a gene: 3. The CDR3 sequence is CASSKTGGSYEQYF. The CDR3 DNA is TGTGCCAGTAGTAAAACAGGGGGGTCCTACGAGCAGTACTTC.

The genes are TRBV19 and TRBJ2-2; D is possibly TRBD2 (5 bases). Germline lookup yields CDR1 LNHDA and CDR2 SQIVND (reference sequence). There are 14 residues in the CDR3. V lost 2 bases and J lost 5, with 9 bases in between. The CDR3 DNA reads as TGTGCCAGTAGTATAAACGGGAAAACCGGGGAGCTGTTTTTT. This sequence encodes CASSINGKTGELFF.

This clonotype was found many times. This sequence joins TRBV2 and TRBJ1-5; D ambiguous. Looked up from germline, CDR1 is SNHLY and CDR2 is FYNNEI. The CDR3 length is 15 residues. Trimming cost V 4 bases and J 1 base, with 11 bases left between them. CDR3 residues: CASSARWRSNQPQHF. DNA for the CDR3: TGTGCCAGCAGTGCGCGGTGGAGAAGCAATCAGCCCCAGCATTTT.

This clonotype was recorded only once. A junction end diverges from the germline sequence, so it may reflect a read error. This chain connects TRBV7-2 to TRBJ1-1; D is undetermined. CDR3 length: 13 amino acids. Germline lookup yields CDR1 SGHTA and CDR2 FQGNSA. The CDR3 loop is CASSQEITVEAFF. In DNA form, the CDR3 reads TGCGCCAGCAGCCAAGAGATAACAGTTGAAGCTTTCTTT.

This clonotype was detected a few times. Sequence at one end of the junction differs from germline and may be a read error. The chain recombines TRBV6-1 with TRBJ1-2, with D maybe TRBD1 (5 bases). The CDR3 has 14 amino acids. Germline lookup yields CDR1 MNHNS and CDR2 SASEGT. The CDR3 spells CASSDWLLASTGPF. DNA of the CDR3: TGTGCCAGCAGTGACTGGTTATTGGCCTCTACGGGGCCATTC.

The V call is TRBV5-1, the J call TRBJ2-2; weak D call: TRBD2 (5 bases). Germline V gene lookup returns CDR1 SGHRS and CDR2 YFSETQ. There are 16 residues in the CDR3. Trimming shortened V by 0 bases and J by 4 bases, and 13 bases separated the two germline ends. CDR3 DNA sequence: TGCGCCAGCAGCTTGGAGGTGGGAGTTGCCACCGGGGAGCTGTTTTTT. It codes for CASSLEVGVATGELFF.

This clonotype was recorded a few times. The chain recombines TRBV19 with TRBJ1-1; no definite D call. This CDR3 region has 14 residues. The V and J ends lost 8 bases and 1 base respectively, with 14 bases between them. Germline V gene sequence: CDR1 LNHDA, CDR2 SQIVND (reference sequence). The CDR3 sequence: CASVEMRGNTEAFF. The CDR3 DNA sequence: TGTGCCAGTGTTGAGATGCGGGGGAACACTGAAGCTTTCTTT. Full variable domain (missing parts from reference TRBV19 and TRBJ1-1): DGGITQSPKYLFRKEGQNVTLSCEQNLNHDAMYWYRQDPGQGLRLIYYSQIVNDFQKGDIAEGYSVSREKKESFPLTVTSAQKNPTAFYLCASVEMRGNTEAFFGQGTRLTVV.

Comments on this clonotype: Given a much more abundant clone one base away, this may be a read error. The chain carries TRBV20-1 and TRBJ1-2, with TRBD1 identical over 9 bases. The trim removed 2 bases at V and 4 bases at J, leaving 5 bases unmatched. This CDR3 comprises 14 residues. The germline V gene encodes CDR1 DFQATT and CDR2 SNEGSKA (reference sequence). CDR3 amino acids: CSARYRDRVYGYTF. The CDR3 DNA is TGCAGTGCTAGATACCGGGACAGGGTCTATGGCTACACCTTC.

The sample holds a few counts of this clonotype. The chain carries TRBV11-2 and TRBJ2-7, with D perhaps being TRBD1 or TRBD2 (5 bases each). Trimming pared 2 bases from V and 9 bases from J, leaving 14 bases between. This CDR3 is built from 13 residues. CDR1 is SGHAT, CDR2 FQNNGV, per germline. CDR3 in amino acids: CASSLPGGPMQYF. For the CDR3, the DNA is TGTGCCAGCAGCTTACCTGGGGGTCCGATGCAGTACTTC.

Notes on this clonotype: A read error may explain this, as a much larger clone is one base away. The gene calls are TRBV15 and TRBJ2-7; D perhaps matches TRBD1 (6 bases). Germline V gene lookup returns CDR1 LNHNV and CDR2 YYDKDF (reference sequence). The CDR3 contains 16 residues. CDR3 in DNA: TGTGCCATCAGCAGGGACAACAGGGTTAGGAGCTACGAGCAGTACTTC. It specifies CAISRDNRVRSYEQYF.

This clonotype was seen a few times. The J gene is TRBJ2-7, the V gene TRBV9, with TRBD1 matching 9 bases. This CDR3 spans 16 amino acids. Germline V CDR1 and CDR2: SGDLS, YYNGEE. Germline trimming cut 4 bases from V and 0 bases from J; bases unmatched to any gene: 8. CDR3 nucleotides: TGTGCCAGCAGCCCGCGGACAGGGGCGAGCTCCTACGAGCAGTACTTC. Residues: CASSPRTGASSYEQYF.

The gene calls are TRBV12-3 or TRBV12-4 and TRBJ1-1; D is perhaps TRBD1 (6 bases). CDR3 length: 13 amino acids. The V end was cut by 8 bases, the J end by 4 bases, with 14 bases between. Here the CDR3 reads CASWGREGTEAFF. In DNA form, the CDR3 reads TGTGCCAGCTGGGGGCGGGAGGGCACTGAAGCTTTCTTT.